The clone carrying this T cell receptor (beta chain) was observed many times. Via MiXCR, TCRdb re-called the 5' RACE reads, giving one row per CDR3 protein. The table includes about 420,000 distinct CDR3 sequences, more than 20% detected once. This record belongs to a study of T-cell memory formation after mild COVID-19. Study details: TCR clusters mostly belonged to single donors.

The CDR3 has 14 residues. The V gene lost 1 base and the J gene lost 10 bases, with 12 bases spanning the gap. Germline loops: CDR1 SGHRS, CDR2 YFSETQ. Sequencing was performed on PBMCs or a T cell subset sorted from them (not recorded which). J is TRBJ1-6 and V is TRBV5-1; perhaps TRBD1 as D (6 bases). The TCR originated in an adult woman who had mild COVID-19 (a few samples of this study predate the infection). Cell type and time point are not known. The CDR3 protein is CASSLRGDTSPLHF. The CDR3 bases are TGCGCCAGCAGCTTGAGGGGGGACACCTCACCCCTCCACTTT.